This paragraph reports one TCR beta chain. Antigen unknown. Losses at the gene ends were 0 bases for V and 4 bases for J; bases not matched to a gene: 6. The length of the CDR3 is 15 residues. The germline CDR1 and CDR2 sequences are MNHEY and SMNVEV (reference sequence). This entry is derived from a study of T cell responses to AZD1222 COVID-19 vaccine. Clones were read by immunoSEQ multiplex PCR, and TCRdb kept only the in-frame ones, dropping some. Of tens of thousands of clones detected, about three quarters appear once; the ten largest clones hold less than 50%. Whole-study findings and limits: Females made up more of the donors, who were largely white British, and clonal diversity may have come out too low. Regions left unmutated in variants are reportedly the target of nearly half of spike-specific TCRs.

This TCR derives from an adult who received the AZD1222 COVID-19 vaccine. This sequence joins TRBV27 and TRBJ2-7, with 7 bases that match TRBD1. Material: peripheral blood, obtained 28 days after the second AZD1222 dose. This CDR3 is CASSLSFRQGYEQYF. The CDR3 DNA reads TGTGCCAGCAGTTTATCGTTTAGACAGGGTTACGAGCAGTACTTC.